These 11 T cell receptor beta chains were sequenced from one sample in a study of T cells in Graves' hyperthyroidism and ophthalmopathy. RNA transcripts gave rise to amplified TCR beta CDR3 regions. The primer set for the first-round RT-PCR of the TCR CDR3 was HTBI. TCRdb called the multiplex PCR reads again in MiXCR, with one record for every CDR3 protein. The sample shows about 640,000 distinct CDR3 sequences, around 21% of them seen only once. Material: blood. The receptors shown here come from a young man with Graves' ophthalmopathy.

The chain carries TRBV5-6 and TRBJ1-5; D is uncertain. The CDR3 length is 15 residues. From germline, CDR1 is SGHDT and CDR2 YYEEEE. Trimming removed 3 bases at V and 4 bases at J, with 14 bases between. The CDR3 reads CASSSTPGGNQPQHF. CDR3 nucleotides: TGTGCCAGCAGCTCCACCCCAGGCGGAAATCAGCCCCAGCATTTT.

The chain is built from TRBV29-1 and TRBJ1-2, with D uncertain. Trimming shortened V by 2 bases and J by 4 bases, and 5 bases separated the two germline ends. Germline CDR1 is SQVTM and CDR2 is ANQGSEA. The CDR3 has 11 residues. DNA of the CDR3: TGCAGCGTTGAACAGCGCTATGGCTACACCTTC. The encoded protein is CSVEQRYGYTF.

There are many counts of this clonotype. V is TRBV20-1 and J is TRBJ2-2, with TRBD1 matching over 10 bases. The V gene end was trimmed by 4 bases and the J gene end by 0 bases; junction bases not matched to a gene: 11. Per the germline V gene, CDR1 is DFQATT and CDR2 is SNEGSKA (reference sequence). The CDR3 consists of 18 residues. As DNA, the CDR3 is TGCAGTGCTACCCGATTGACAGGGGGCCCCGCGAACACCGGGGAGCTGTTTTTT. Translated: CSATRLTGGPANTGELFF.

This clonotype has a handful of counts. J is TRBJ1-6 and V is TRBV6-1, with 7 positions matching TRBD1. The J segment lost 5 bases and the V segment lost 6 bases, leaving 1 base of the junction unmatched. This CDR3 region has 13 residues. The germline V gene encodes CDR1 MNHNS and CDR2 SASEGT. The CDR3 nucleotides read TGTGCCAGCAGAACAGGGGATAATTCACCCCTCCACTTT. Protein: CASRTGDNSPLHF.

The chain has TRBV6-1 and TRBJ1-5; TRBD1 might be the D (5 bases). V was clipped by 6 bases and J by 15 bases, with 24 bases between them. In germline, CDR1 is MNHNS, CDR2 SASEGT. The CDR3 is made up of 14 amino acids. The CDR3 loop reads CASSPGQGRAPGHF. The CDR3 DNA reads as TGTGCCAGCAGCCCCGGGCAGGGAAGGGCCCCGGGGCATTTT.

This clonotype appeared many times. J is TRBJ2-1 and V is TRBV12-3 or TRBV12-4, with 7 bases that match TRBD2. The CDR3 extends over 14 amino acids. Losses at the gene ends were 6 bases for V and 5 bases for J; bases not matched to a gene: 7. CDR3 sequence (DNA): TGTGCCAGCAGCATTAGCGGGCGACACAATGAGCAGTTCTTC. This translates into CASSISGRHNEQFF.

This clonotype showed up just a few times. The gene calls are TRBV13 and TRBJ2-1, with 15 bases that match TRBD2. V dropped 4 bases and J dropped 10; count of bases not matched to a gene: 8. Germline CDR1 and CDR2: PRHDT and FYEKMQ (reference sequence). The CDR3 extends over 16 amino acids. The CDR3: CASSSRTSGRGPEQFF. The CDR3 nucleotides are TGTGCCAGCAGCTCCAGGACTAGCGGGAGGGGCCCCGAGCAGTTCTTC.

The table lists this clonotype with a count of one. It may be a read error: a sequence one base away is much more abundant. The rearrangement uses TRBV30 and TRBJ1-5; D uncertain. Germline V CDR1 and CDR2: GTSNPN, SVGIG (reference sequence). CDR3 length equals 13 residues. The CDR3 DNA sequence: TGTCCCTGGAGTGTGCGTGCCAATCAGCCCCAGCATTTT. This sequence encodes CPWSVRANQPQHF.

The V and J genes are TRBV27 and TRBJ2-7, with unresolved D. CDR1 MNHEY and CDR2 SMNVEV come from the germline V gene (reference sequence). The germline V and J ends were trimmed by 7 bases and 6 bases, with 4 bases remaining between them. The CDR3 covers 9 residues. CDR3 sequence (DNA): TGTGCCAGCAACTCCGAGCAGTACTTC. It yields the protein CASNSEQYF.

The chain uses TRBV5-1 and TRBJ1-2; 11 nucleotides line up with TRBD1. CDR1 and CDR2 from the germline V gene are SGHRS and YFSETQ. The CDR3 has 16 amino acids. Trimming took 4 bases from V and 4 from J; bases not matched to a gene: 9. This CDR3 is CASSPKPGQGVYGYTF. CDR3 bases: TGCGCCAGCAGCCCTAAACCGGGACAGGGGGTCTATGGCTACACCTTC.

Concerning this clonotype: A much larger clone differs from this one at a single base, so this may be a read error. The chain employs TRBV3-1 and TRBJ1-5; D unclear. CDR3 length equals 14 residues. Per germline, CDR1 LGHDT and CDR2 YNNKEL (reference sequence). V shed 4 bases and J shed 5 bases, with 12 bases lying between them. This chain's CDR3 is CASSPGSQHQPQHF. DNA for the CDR3: TGTGCCAGCAGCCCAGGCAGCCAGCATCAGCCCCAGCATTTT. The full variable domain, with the rest looked up from reference TRBV3-1 and TRBJ1-5, is DTAVSQTPKYLVTQMGNDKSIKCEQNLGHDTMYWYKQDSKKFLKIMFSYNNKELIINETVPNRFSPKSPDKAHLNLHINSLELGDSAVYFCASSPGSQHQPQHFGDGTRLSIL.